The clone carrying this T cell receptor (beta chain) was seen just once. Germline V gives CDR1 SNHLY, CDR2 FYNNEI. The CDR3 loop spans 14 amino acids. V lost 6 bases and J lost 7; bases outside the gene matches: 7. The data originate from a study of blood T cell repertoires in COVID-19. In the authors' methods: Amplification of reference gene primers was used by the study to estimate nucleated cell counts. Some clones are missing from TCRdb's copy, which holds only in-frame ones; the method was immunoSEQ multiplex PCR. D and trimming were read from the DNA, whereas the V and J calls and clone size are those reported in that table. The data contain over 150,000 clones, about 80% of them singletons. Adults between roughly 18 and 89 years of age took part from about 24 US areas. Assignment of participants to cohorts was predicated upon participant-reported clinical history. In Cohort 3, a recovered donor had either two negative PCRs, clearance, or symptom resolution.

The sequence was collected from a woman aged 55-70 years who had recovered from COVID-19. Specimen: PBMCs or T cells enriched from blood (not recorded which). The chain is built from TRBV2 and TRBJ1-5, with TRBD1 matching over 9 bases. CDR3: CASRWTGEEQPQHF. CDR3 nucleotide sequence: TGTGCCAGCAGGTGGACAGGGGAGGAGCAGCCCCAGCATTTT.